This T cell receptor (beta chain) appears in the sequencing data of a study of a mutant IDH1 vaccine in newly diagnosed glioma. Study overall: Either 4-6 weeks after radiotherapy alone or alongside temozolomide, vaccination was begun. Most had both radiotherapy and temozolomide beforehand; others had only one. Study-wide points: A vaccine-induced immune response developed in more than 85% of the patients.

The protocol was immunoSEQ multiplex PCR, while the TCRdb copy is restricted to in-frame clones and leaves out a portion. The sample contains roughly 30,000 clones, more than 75% of which appear only once. There are 16 residues in the CDR3. Germline lookup yields CDR1 SNHLY and CDR2 FYNNEI. Trimming pared 6 bases from V and 0 bases from J, leaving 15 bases between. Time point: week 23, last vaccination. Alongside topical imiquimod, each dose of vaccine comprised 300 ug of mutant IDH1 20-mer peptide. In regard to this clone: Antigen unknown.

This clonotype was obtained from a man between 35 and 55 years old with glioma. This rearrangement joins TRBV2 to TRBJ2-4; a possible D gene is TRBD1 (6 bases). Source: PBMCs, taken from a glioma patient whose treatment included an IDH1 peptide vaccine. The CDR3 loop reads CASSQTGPLAKNIQYF. The DNA for the CDR3 is TGTGCCAGCAGCCAGACAGGTCCGCTAGCCAAAAACATTCAGTACTTC.